This TCR beta chain was obtained from a study of blood T cell repertoires in COVID-19. Study-wide background: The origin of the acute and convalescent COVID-19 samples was the United States, Italy and Spain.

This CDR3 has 15 residues. CDR1 and CDR2 from the germline V gene are SGHNT and YENEEA. V lost 1 base, J lost 10 bases, and 10 bases stayed unmatched. This clone appeared once. Per the original data handling: Using reference gene primer amplification, nucleated cell counts were estimated. Using immunoSEQ multiplex PCR, the repertoire was profiled, and TCRdb retains in-frame clones only, with some absent. D and trimming come from the DNA, and the V and J calls and clone size come from that table. The table includes around 250,000 clones, approximately 86% detected once. This sequence was found in a man aged 40-49 years with active or convalescent COVID-19. The J gene is TRBJ2-1, the V gene TRBV11-3; 7 bases agree with TRBD2. The material sequenced was peripheral blood. The CDR3: CASSLVLAGASEQFF. DNA of the CDR3: TGTGCCAGCAGCTTAGTGTTGGCGGGAGCATCCGAGCAGTTCTTC.